This TCR beta chain was identified during a study of blood T cell repertoires in COVID-19. Profiling relied on immunoSEQ multiplex PCR, and the TCRdb table lists in-frame clones only, not all of them. The profile shows approximately 180,000 clones, approximately 85% of them singletons. The CDR3 is 16 amino acids. With 3 bases removed from V and 6 bases from J, the gap between germline ends came to 18 bases. The germline V gene has CDR1 SEHNR and CDR2 FQNEAQ (reference sequence). The sample was peripheral blood. The chain joins TRBV7-9 to TRBJ2-1; D is perhaps TRBD2 (5 bases). The sequence derives from a man in his fifties or sixties with acute or convalescent COVID-19. The CDR3 protein is CASSFLAPHNINEQFF. CDR3 coding DNA: TGTGCCAGCAGCTTTCTAGCTCCCCACAACATCAATGAGCAGTTCTTC.